This T cell receptor beta chain derives from a study of spatial heterogeneity in lung cancer. General study points: Tumoral mutation counts were tracked by counts of expanded intratumoral alpha and beta TCRs.

The CDR3 is 13 amino acids. Looked up from germline, CDR1 is MNHNS and CDR2 is SASEGT. Trimming removed 10 bases from V and 4 bases from J; junction bases left unmatched: 7. MiXCR, run by TCRdb on the 5' RACE reads, gives a single entry per CDR3 protein. Of 700 or so distinct CDR3 sequences listed, around two fifths are singletons. Documented time point: sample taken at primary tumor resection. To note about this clonotype: Its specificity is unknown. The library was built for alpha chains, so this beta chain is an off-target read and its size means little.

The gene calls are TRBV6-1 and TRBJ1-5; 7 positions agree with TRBD1. The origin of this receptor is a male donor with early-stage non-small cell lung cancer. The material was lung tumor tissue, obtained at surgery. As DNA, the CDR3 is TGTGCCACGGGACAGCGCTATAATCAGCCCCAGCATTTT. The encoded protein is CATGQRYNQPQHF.